The clone carrying this T cell receptor (beta chain) was picked up a small number of times. The data originate from a study of blood T cell repertoires in COVID-19. Study context: PBMCs, B-cell-depleted T cells, or T cells were the source of the cDNA or gDNA that made up the material.

This CDR3 region has 14 residues. Germline V gene data show CDR1 as LNHDA and CDR2 as SQIVND (reference sequence). Trimming at V came to 9 bases and at J to 7 bases, leaving 12 bases not matched to a gene. The method was immunoSEQ multiplex PCR; TCRdb's version includes in-frame clones alone and lacks a portion of them. The sample includes about 300,000 clones, 75% to 90% of them seen just once. Exposed volunteers were people who met a COVID-19 case within 2 weeks before study entry. The sequence was obtained from a woman in her 30s who had been exposed to COVID-19. This sequence joins TRBV19 and TRBJ1-2, with 9 bases that match TRBD1. Material for sequencing was PBMCs or T cells enriched from blood (not recorded which). The CDR3 coding sequence is TGTGCCAGCATCTTGGGACAGGGAGGATTTGGCTACACCTTC. The encoded protein is CASILGQGGFGYTF. Full variable domain (missing parts from reference TRBV19 and TRBJ1-2): DGGITQSPKYLFRKEGQNVTLSCEQNLNHDAMYWYRQDPGQGLRLIYYSQIVNDFQKGDIAEGYSVSREKKESFPLTVTSAQKNPTAFYLCASILGQGGFGYTFGSGTRLTVV.